These 13 T cell receptor beta chains share one sample of origin, sequenced in a study of T cell responses to AZD1222 COVID-19 vaccine. Produced via immunoSEQ multiplex PCR; TCRdb's table is partial and in-frame only. This sample has 140,000 or so clones, with just over 85% found just once. The sample in question was peripheral blood, obtained on day 0 of AZD1222 vaccination. The source of these receptors is an adult in good health.

The chain links TRBV7-9 to TRBJ1-2; D not resolved. The CDR3 covers 11 residues. Germline CDR1 and CDR2: SEHNR and FQNEAQ (reference sequence). V lost 1 base, J lost 8 bases, and 5 bases lay in between. The CDR3 sequence is CASSLEGGYTF. In nucleotides, the CDR3 is TGTGCCAGCAGCTTAGAAGGGGGCTACACCTTC.

V gene TRBV19 combines with J gene TRBJ2-3; D unresolved. The CDR3 length is 13 residues. In germline, CDR1 is LNHDA, CDR2 SQIVND (reference sequence). V was cut by 3 bases and J by 5 bases, with 9 bases left in between. The CDR3 DNA sequence: TGTGCCAGTAGTATTGGACCCGGAGATACGCAGTATTTT. This gives the protein CASSIGPGDTQYF. Based on the CDR3 plus reference TRBV19 and TRBJ2-3, the full variable domain is DGGITQSPKYLFRKEGQNVTLSCEQNLNHDAMYWYRQDPGQGLRLIYYSQIVNDFQKGDIAEGYSVSREKKESFPLTVTSAQKNPTAFYLCASSIGPGDTQYFGPGTRLTVL.

The chain uses TRBV5-1 and TRBJ2-3; no firm D call. The CDR3 consists of 12 residues. From germline, CDR1 is SGHRS and CDR2 YFSETQ. The germline V and J ends were trimmed by 0 bases and 4 bases, with 3 bases remaining between them. CDR3 in amino acids: CASSLEADTQYF. CDR3 sequence (DNA): TGCGCCAGCAGCTTGGAGGCAGATACGCAGTATTTT.

The gene calls are TRBV19 and TRBJ2-3; maybe TRBD2 (6 bases). The CDR3 contains 14 residues. CDR1 is LNHDA, CDR2 SQIVND, per germline (reference sequence). V gave up 1 base and J gave up 5 bases, with 10 bases separating them. The CDR3 sequence: CASSIAGAGDTQYF. Here the CDR3 DNA reads TGTGCCAGTAGTATAGCGGGAGCGGGAGATACGCAGTATTTT.

The V call is TRBV6-5, the J call TRBJ1-2, with 8 nucleotides matching TRBD1. The junction had 11 bases not matched to a gene; V was cut back by 6 bases and J by 8 bases. Germline CDR1 reads MNHEY; CDR2 reads SVGAGI. This CDR3 has 14 residues. This chain's CDR3 is CASSSSQGANGYTF. The DNA of the CDR3 is TGTGCCAGCAGCTCATCCCAGGGGGCTAACGGCTACACCTTC.

The CDR3 sequence: CASSRTRSYEQYF. The DNA of the CDR3 is TGTGCCAGCAGTCGAACTAGGTCCTACGAGCAGTACTTC. This chain joins TRBV6-2 or TRBV6-3 and TRBJ2-7, with D tentatively TRBD2 (5 bases). Germline loops: CDR1 MNHEY, CDR2 SVGEGT. The CDR3 covers 13 residues. V was trimmed by 5 bases and J by 1 base, leaving 9 bases between them.

V and J are TRBV5-6 and TRBJ1-3; D unresolved. CDR3 length equals 14 residues. CDR1 and CDR2 (germline): SGHDT, YYEEEE. With 3 bases removed from V and 3 bases from J, the gap between germline ends came to 10 bases. The CDR3 nucleotides are TGTGCCAGCAGCTCGATGGGGAATGGAAACACCATATATTTT. It yields the protein CASSSMGNGNTIYF.

The chain recombines TRBV9 with TRBJ1-3; D not certain. Deletions cut 0 bases from V and 0 bases from J, with 7 bases between. CDR3 length: 15 residues. CDR1 is SGDLS, CDR2 YYNGEE, per germline. CDR3 loop: CASSVEQASGNTIYF. DNA for the CDR3: TGTGCCAGCAGCGTAGAGCAGGCCTCTGGAAACACCATATATTTT. Looking up the rest from reference TRBV9 and TRBJ1-3 gives the full variable domain: DSGVTQTPKHLITATGQRVTLRCSPRSGDLSVYWYQQSLDQGLQFLIQYYNGEERAKGNILERFSAQQFPDLHSELNLSSLELGDSALYFCASSVEQASGNTIYFGEGSWLTVV.

This chain links TRBV30 with TRBJ1-4; D gene ambiguous. Germline CDR1 is GTSNPN and CDR2 is SVGIG (reference sequence). Deletions cut 2 bases from V and 8 bases from J, with 9 bases between. The CDR3 runs 12 residues. CDR3 loop: CAWSRLREKLFF. CDR3 bases: TGTGCCTGGAGTCGACTGCGGGAAAAACTGTTTTTT.

The V call is TRBV12-3 or TRBV12-4, the J call TRBJ2-1; no clear D gene. The CDR3 runs to 12 residues. V shed 3 bases and J shed 9 bases, with 9 bases lying between them. CDR3 sequence (DNA): TGTGCCAGCAGTTTGAGTGGTGGTGAGCAGTTCTTC. This codes for CASSLSGGEQFF.

The gene calls are TRBV4-3 and TRBJ2-1; TRBD2 matches 9 bases. The V gene end was trimmed by 0 bases and the J gene end by 7 bases; junction bases not matched to a gene: 7. CDR1 and CDR2 (germline): LGHNA, YSLEER. The CDR3 consists of 16 residues. The CDR3 coding sequence is TGCGCCAGCAGCCAAGAAGGAAGCGGGAGGCTGAATGAGCAGTTCTTC. Its translation: CASSQEGSGRLNEQFF.

The chain has TRBV5-4 and TRBJ2-3; D gene uncertain. Trimming stripped 1 base from V and 6 bases from J, with 6 bases between. The CDR3 totals 12 residues. Germline CDR1 is SGHNT and CDR2 is YYREEE (reference sequence). DNA of the CDR3: TGTGCCAGCAGCTTGTGGAAGGATACGCAGTATTTT. It encodes CASSLWKDTQYF.

The chain couples TRBV5-6 to TRBJ2-7; tentatively, D is TRBD1 (6 bases). The CDR3 is made up of 14 amino acids. Germline CDR1 and CDR2: SGHDT and YYEEEE. V was cut by 2 bases and J by 6 bases, with 15 bases left in between. The CDR3 loop reads CASSFTTGPSEQYF. In DNA form, the CDR3 reads TGTGCCAGCAGCTTCACGACAGGTCCGAGCGAGCAGTACTTC.